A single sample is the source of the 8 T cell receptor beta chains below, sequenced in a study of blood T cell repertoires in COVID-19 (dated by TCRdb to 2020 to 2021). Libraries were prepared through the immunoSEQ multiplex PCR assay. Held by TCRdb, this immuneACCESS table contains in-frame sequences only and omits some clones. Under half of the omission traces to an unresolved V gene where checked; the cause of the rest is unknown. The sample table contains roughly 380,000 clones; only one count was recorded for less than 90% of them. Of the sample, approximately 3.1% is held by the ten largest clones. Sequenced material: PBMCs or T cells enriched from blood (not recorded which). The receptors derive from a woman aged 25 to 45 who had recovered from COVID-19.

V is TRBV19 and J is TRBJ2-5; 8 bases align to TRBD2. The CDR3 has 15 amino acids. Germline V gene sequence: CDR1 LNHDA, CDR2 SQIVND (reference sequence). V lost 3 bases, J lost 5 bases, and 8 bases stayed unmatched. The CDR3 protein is CASSMGSGGQETQYF. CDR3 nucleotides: TGTGCCAGTAGTATGGGGAGCGGGGGCCAGGAGACCCAGTACTTC.

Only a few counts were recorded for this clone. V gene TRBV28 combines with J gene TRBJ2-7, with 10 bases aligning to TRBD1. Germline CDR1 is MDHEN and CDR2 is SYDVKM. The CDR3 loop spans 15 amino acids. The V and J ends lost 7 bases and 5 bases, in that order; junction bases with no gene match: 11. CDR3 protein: CASIRPGQGRNEQYF. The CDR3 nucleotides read TGTGCCAGCATCCGCCCGGGACAGGGGAGGAACGAGCAGTACTTC.

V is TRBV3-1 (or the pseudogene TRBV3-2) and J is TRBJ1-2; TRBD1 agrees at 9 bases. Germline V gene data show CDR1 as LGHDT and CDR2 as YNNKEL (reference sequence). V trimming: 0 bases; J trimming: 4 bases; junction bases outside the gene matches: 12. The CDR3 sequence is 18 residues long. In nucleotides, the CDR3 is TGTGCCAGCAGCCAAGAGGGTAGATGGGGGACAGGGACCTATGGCTACACCTTC. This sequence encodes CASSQEGRWGTGTYGYTF.

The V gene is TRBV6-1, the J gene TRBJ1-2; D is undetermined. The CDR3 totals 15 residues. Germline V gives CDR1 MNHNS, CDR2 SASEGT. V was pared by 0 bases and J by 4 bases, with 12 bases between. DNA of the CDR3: TGTGCCAGCAGTGAAGCGAAAGCAGCGGCCTATGGCTACACCTTC. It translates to CASSEAKAAAYGYTF.

This CDR3 is CASSVAGGDTIYF. In nucleotides, the CDR3 is TGTGCCAGCAGCGTAGCGGGGGGGGACACCATATATTTT. The chain uses TRBV9 and TRBJ1-3; D might be TRBD1 (5 bases). Germline loops: CDR1 SGDLS, CDR2 YYNGEE. This CDR3 is built from 13 residues. V was trimmed by 0 bases and J by 8 bases, leaving 9 bases between them.

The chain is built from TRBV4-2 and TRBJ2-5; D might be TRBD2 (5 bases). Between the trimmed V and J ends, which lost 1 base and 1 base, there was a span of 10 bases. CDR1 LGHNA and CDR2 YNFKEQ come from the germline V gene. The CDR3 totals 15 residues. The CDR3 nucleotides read TGTGCCAGCAGCCAAGCTAGCAGAATCCAAGAGACCCAGTACTTC. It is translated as CASSQASRIQETQYF.

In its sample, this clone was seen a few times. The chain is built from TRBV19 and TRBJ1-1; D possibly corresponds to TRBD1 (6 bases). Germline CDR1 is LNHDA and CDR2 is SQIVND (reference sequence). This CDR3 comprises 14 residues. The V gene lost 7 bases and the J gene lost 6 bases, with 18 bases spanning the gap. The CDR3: CASTTGQKISEAFF. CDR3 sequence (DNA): TGTGCCAGTACCACTGGACAGAAAATTTCTGAAGCTTTCTTT.

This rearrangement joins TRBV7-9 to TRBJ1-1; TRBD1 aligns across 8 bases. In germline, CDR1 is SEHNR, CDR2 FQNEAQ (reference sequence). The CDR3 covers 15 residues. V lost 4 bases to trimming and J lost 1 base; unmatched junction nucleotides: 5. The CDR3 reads CASSYPDRGNTEAFF. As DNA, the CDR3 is TGTGCCAGCAGCTACCCCGACAGGGGGAACACTGAAGCTTTCTTT. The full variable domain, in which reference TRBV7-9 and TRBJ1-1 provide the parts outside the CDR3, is DTGVSQNPRHKITKRGQNVTFRCDPISEHNRLYWYRQTLGQGPEFLTYFQNEAQLEKSRLLSDRFSAERPKGSFSTLEIQRTEQGDSAMYLCASSYPDRGNTEAFFGQGTRLTVV.